This TCR beta chain was found in a study of CD8 T cells in ankylosing spondylitis. Findings of the study overall: It appeared that ankylosing spondylitis blood was characterized by a TCR beta motif of several highly homologous variants. Earlier literature documents some of the motif variants in reactive arthritis synovial fluid and blood. Relatively rare in peripheral blood, disease-linked clones were also CD8+.

The germline V gene has CDR1 MDHEN and CDR2 SYDVKM. CDR3 size: 15 residues. V trimming: 6 bases; J trimming: 7 bases; junction bases outside the gene matches: 9. Using its own MiXCR run on the 5' RACE reads, TCRdb lists one record per CDR3 protein. The sample has approximately 140,000 distinct CDR3 sequences; around 45% are singletons. On this clonotype itself: The antigen remains undetermined.

The receptor was isolated from a male donor with ankylosing spondylitis. The rearrangement uses TRBV28 and TRBJ1-6; 7 bases are a match to TRBD1. Sequencing was done on a sample of synovial fluid, either unsorted or a sorted T cell fraction (not recorded which). The DNA of the CDR3 is TGTGCCAGCAGCCCACCTGACAGGGAGAATTCACCCCTCCACTTT. It codes for CASSPPDRENSPLHF.